The 7 T cell receptor beta chains in this list originate from one sample, sequenced in a study of T cells in Graves' hyperthyroidism and ophthalmopathy. The TCR beta CDR3 regions underwent amplification using RNA transcripts as the source. The TCR CDR3 first-round RT-PCR relied on the HTBI primer set. TCRdb re-called the multiplex PCR reads with MiXCR, one entry per CDR3 protein. The sample holds approximately 330,000 distinct CDR3 sequences; roughly a fifth are singletons and the top ten take around half. The sequencing sample was made of blood. Receptors were obtained from a woman between 50 and 59 years old with Graves' hyperthyroidism.

This clonotype was observed many times. This rearrangement joins TRBV7-9 to TRBJ2-3, with 12 nucleotides matching TRBD1. V lost 5 bases and J lost 1; bases outside the gene matches: 10. The CDR3 loop spans 18 amino acids. Germline V lookup: CDR1 SEHNR, CDR2 FQNEAQ (reference sequence). The CDR3 bases are TGTGCCAGCAGCGACCGGGACAGGGGGCTTAGGGGCACAGATACGCAGTATTTT. Its protein product is CASSDRDRGLRGTDTQYF.

This clonotype was counted only a few times. This chain uses TRBV2 with TRBJ2-3, with a weak D call TRBD1 (7 bases). The V end lost 8 bases, the J end lost 6 bases, and 24 bases lay between the germline ends. Germline loops: CDR1 SNHLY, CDR2 FYNNEI. The CDR3 spans 16 residues. CDR3 sequence: CASGRKGAARGDTQYF. The CDR3 region has the DNA TGTGCCAGCGGAAGGAAGGGGGCAGCTCGGGGGGATACGCAGTATTTT.

This clonotype has a handful of counts. The chain joins TRBV6-9 to TRBJ2-3; 14 bases line up with TRBD2. V lost 3 bases and J lost 1; bases outside the gene matches: 6. Germline V CDR1 and CDR2: MNHGY, SVAAGI. CDR3 length: 18 residues. CDR3 nucleotide sequence: TGTGCCAGCAGTTACCAGCCGGGACTAGCGGGAGGCACAGATACGCAGTATTTT. This sequence encodes CASSYQPGLAGGTDTQYF.

This clonotype was counted at least ten times. The chain carries TRBV28 and TRBJ1-4; D call uncertain. In germline, CDR1 is MDHEN, CDR2 SYDVKM. Trimming took 6 bases from V and 6 from J, leaving 11 bases between them. The CDR3 has 13 residues. The CDR3 nucleotides are TGTGCCAGCAGCGAAGGACGGGATGAAAAACTGTTTTTT. Its protein product is CASSEGRDEKLFF.

This clonotype was recorded many times. This chain links TRBV4-2 with TRBJ1-1; 12 bases agree with TRBD1. Germline loops: CDR1 LGHNA, CDR2 YNFKEQ. V shed 3 bases and J 5 bases; nucleotides not matched to a gene: 4. This CDR3 is 15 amino acids long. For the CDR3, the DNA is TGTGCCAGCAGCCACGGGACAGGGGGCCGAACTGAAGCTTTCTTT. This translates into CASSHGTGGRTEAFF.

This clonotype was recorded many times. The J gene is TRBJ1-1, the V gene TRBV30; D is unclear. Trimming took 2 bases from V and 0 from J, leaving 13 bases between them. The length of the CDR3 is 15 residues. Germline-derived CDR1 and CDR2 are GTSNPN and SVGIG (reference sequence). The CDR3 DNA is TGTGCCTGGAGTCAATGGGGTGGTCTGAACACTGAAGCTTTCTTT. Its protein product is CAWSQWGGLNTEAFF.

This clonotype came up many times. The CDR3 bases are TGCGCCAGCCGGGACACGGACACCGGGGAGCTGTTTTTT. This codes for CASRDTDTGELFF. V is TRBV5-1 and J is TRBJ2-2, with D possibly TRBD1 on 6 matching bases. This CDR3 region has 13 residues. V lost 7 bases to trimming and J lost 3 bases, with 10 bases between them. From germline, CDR1 is SGHRS and CDR2 YFSETQ.